This entry describes one T cell receptor (beta chain). This entry belongs to a study of T cells in narcolepsy. The assay was immunoSEQ multiplex PCR, and TCRdb's table has in-frame clones only and misses some. This sample has under 30,000 clones, with around 78% found just once. The sequence was collected from a human donor with narcolepsy. Sequenced sample: CD45RA- memory CD4+ T cells from PBMCs.

CDR3 nucleotides: TGCGCCAGCAGCTTGGAGCCCTTAGCGGGGGTCTCCTACAATGAGCAGTTCTTC. Protein sequence: CASSLEPLAGVSYNEQFF. This chain uses TRBV5-1 with TRBJ2-1; 9 bases map to TRBD2. The germline CDR1 and CDR2 sequences are SGHRS and YFSETQ. The length of the CDR3 is 18 residues. J gave up 0 bases and V 0 bases, and 7 bases lay outside the gene matches.